These 27 T cell receptor beta chains originate from one sample sequenced in a study of CD8 T cells in ankylosing spondylitis. TCRdb re-called the 5' RACE reads with MiXCR, one entry per CDR3 protein. This sample has around 340,000 distinct CDR3 sequences, with roughly 20% found just once. Sequencing was carried out using blood, either unsorted or a sorted T cell fraction (not recorded which). The source is a male donor with ankylosing spondylitis or in good health (not recorded which).

The CDR3 DNA is TGCGCCAGCAGCCAACGACGGGACGGCGGGGGGGCTGCATACAATGAGCAGTTCTTC. Encoded protein: CASSQRRDGGGAAYNEQFF. The chain recombines TRBV4-1 with TRBJ2-1, with 9 bases identical to TRBD2. The V gene end was trimmed by 2 bases and the J gene end by 4 bases; junction bases not matched to a gene: 15. Germline loops: CDR1 MGHRA, CDR2 YSYEKL. The CDR3 has 19 amino acids.

This chain joins TRBV5-6 and TRBJ1-1, with 9 bases aligning to TRBD1. CDR1 is SGHDT and CDR2 is YYEEEE in the germline V gene. J lost 8 bases, V lost 4 bases, and 6 bases had no gene match. This CDR3 has 13 residues. Here the CDR3 DNA reads TGTGCCAGCAGCCAGAGACAGGGGGTGGAAGCTTTCTTT. As protein: CASSQRQGVEAFF. The entire variable domain, with the rest obtained from reference TRBV5-6 and TRBJ1-1, is as follows: DAGVTQSPTHLIKTRGQQVTLRCSPKSGHDTVSWYQQALGQGPQFIFQYYEEEERQRGNFPDRFSGHQFPNYSSELNVNALLLGDSALYLCASSQRQGVEAFFGQGTRLTVV.

This clonotype was observed many times. The chain links TRBV29-1 to TRBJ2-1; the match to TRBD1 covers 9 bases. CDR3 length: 12 residues. Losses at the gene ends were 6 bases for V and 6 bases for J; bases not matched to a gene: 3. Germline assignment: CDR1 SQVTM and CDR2 ANQGSEA. The CDR3 nucleotides are TGCAGCGTCGGACAGGGGTCCAATGAGCAGTTCTTC. It is translated as CSVGQGSNEQFF.

This clonotype has only a few counts. This chain connects TRBV20-1 to TRBJ2-7, with a tentative D call TRBD2 (6 bases). Trimming stripped 6 bases from V and 6 bases from J, with 24 bases between. CDR1 and CDR2 (germline): DFQATT, SNEGSKA (reference sequence). This CDR3 comprises 15 residues. CDR3 sequence (DNA): TGCAGTGCAACTCGGACGGAGTCCCCGGAGGGCGAGCAGTACTTC. Encoded protein: CSATRTESPEGEQYF.

This sequence joins TRBV30 and TRBJ2-4, with D hard to call. Germline CDR1 reads GTSNPN; CDR2 reads SVGIG (reference sequence). The V end was cut by 3 bases, the J end by 2 bases, with 14 bases between. CDR3 length: 15 amino acids. In nucleotides, the CDR3 is TGTGCCTGGAGAGGGCTAGAGTTATCCAAAAACATTCAGTACTTC. Protein product: CAWRGLELSKNIQYF.

This clonotype came up a few times. This chain uses TRBV12-3 or TRBV12-4 with TRBJ2-1; D unclear. The CDR3 sequence is 10 residues long. The ends were cut back, 8 bases at V and 5 bases at J, with 4 bases in the middle. The CDR3 is CASGNNEQFF. CDR3 nucleotide sequence: TGTGCCAGCGGAAACAATGAGCAGTTCTTC.

This clonotype has only a few counts. One end of the junction fails to match germline, which may point to a read error. The chain recombines TRBV7-7 with TRBJ2-1; TRBD2 might be the D (5 bases). The V gene's germline CDR1 is SSHAT and CDR2 FNYEAQ (reference sequence). This CDR3 region has 17 residues. CDR3 in DNA: TGTGCTAGCAGCCCCAAGATTGGGAGTCCGGCCTACAATGAGCAGTTCTTC. Protein sequence: CASSPKIGSPAYNEQFF.

This clonotype was detected only a few times. The chain joins TRBV29-1 to TRBJ2-1, with a weak D call TRBD2 (7 bases). The CDR3 consists of 10 residues. The germline gives CDR1 SQVTM, CDR2 ANQGSEA. V lost 7 bases, J lost 10 bases, and 11 bases lay in between. The CDR3 nucleotides are TGCAGCGGCGGGGGCGGGGAGCAGTTCTTC. Its protein product is CSGGGGEQFF.

The chain uses TRBV2 and TRBJ2-1; D might be TRBD1 (5 bases). The V gene lost 7 bases and the J gene lost 8 bases, with 6 bases spanning the gap. This CDR3 has 10 residues. Germline V lookup: CDR1 SNHLY, CDR2 FYNNEI. The CDR3 DNA follows: TGTGCCAGCATGGGGCATGAGCAGTTCTTC. Residues: CASMGHEQFF.

V is TRBV12-3 or TRBV12-4 and J is TRBJ2-5, with TRBD2 as a possible D gene (5 bases). The germline V and J ends were trimmed by 3 bases and 2 bases, with 13 bases remaining between them. The length of the CDR3 is 15 residues. This chain's CDR3 is CASSFEGLGQETQYF. The DNA of the CDR3 is TGTGCCAGCAGTTTTGAGGGATTGGGGCAAGAGACCCAGTACTTC.

The V and J genes are TRBV12-3 or TRBV12-4 and TRBJ2-7; 7 nucleotides align to TRBD1. CDR3 length: 14 residues. V lost 8 bases, J lost 4 bases, and 11 bases stayed unmatched. The CDR3 DNA reads TGTGCCAGCGGACCGGGACAGCTGTTGTACGAGCAGTACTTC. Translation: CASGPGQLLYEQYF.

The chain joins TRBV5-6 to TRBJ2-7, with D possibly matching TRBD1 (6 bases). CDR3 size: 14 residues. Trimming stripped 5 bases from V and 2 bases from J, with 14 bases between. CDR1 is SGHDT, CDR2 YYEEEE, per germline. The CDR3 region is CASRKGQPPYEQYF. The CDR3, as DNA: TGTGCCAGCAGGAAGGGACAACCACCCTACGAGCAGTACTTC.

This sequence joins TRBV12-3 or TRBV12-4 and TRBJ2-5; TRBD2 matches at 10 bases. The CDR3 sequence is 17 residues long. Trimming removed 5 bases from V and 2 bases from J; junction bases left unmatched: 11. The CDR3 region has the DNA TGTGCCAGCAGTCCCCGCCCTAGCGGGGGTCAACAAGAGACCCAGTACTTC. As protein: CASSPRPSGGQQETQYF.

This clonotype was seen more than once but under ten times. This chain uses TRBV5-1 with TRBJ2-7; a possible D gene is TRBD2 (7 bases). The CDR3 has 15 residues. Germline CDR1 SGHRS, CDR2 YFSETQ. Trimming removed 1 base from V and 2 bases from J, with 13 bases in between. The CDR3 bases are TGCGCCAGCAGCTTGTACGCGGGGGCGGCCTACGAGCAGTACTTC. It encodes CASSLYAGAAYEQYF.

V usage is TRBV11-2 and J usage is TRBJ2-2, with TRBD1 matching 7 bases. This CDR3 contains 17 residues. After removal of 0 bases from V and 1 base from J, the junction contained 5 bases not matched to a gene. Germline-derived CDR1 and CDR2 are SGHAT and FQNNGV. CDR3 sequence reads: CASSLDPDRVNTGELFF. As DNA, the CDR3 is TGTGCCAGCAGCTTAGATCCCGACAGGGTGAACACCGGGGAGCTGTTTTTT.

This clonotype has a handful of counts. The chain recombines TRBV5-6 with TRBJ2-1; 9 nucleotides agree with TRBD1. Germline V lookup: CDR1 SGHDT, CDR2 YYEEEE. V dropped 0 bases and J dropped 1; count of bases not matched to a gene: 8. The CDR3 extends over 18 amino acids. As DNA, the CDR3 is TGTGCCAGCAGCTTGGCCCAGGGACAGGGATATTCCTACAATGAGCAGTTCTTC. Encoded protein: CASSLAQGQGYSYNEQFF.

This chain links TRBV4-1 with TRBJ2-1; TRBD2 might be the D (5 bases). Germline CDR1 is MGHRA and CDR2 is YSYEKL. V was cut by 4 bases and J by 2 bases, with 12 bases left in between. The CDR3 is 15 residues long. The CDR3 here is CASSPSTVAYNEQFF. In DNA, the CDR3 is TGCGCCAGCAGCCCTAGCACGGTGGCCTACAATGAGCAGTTCTTC.

The chain is built from TRBV24-1 and TRBJ1-1; no firm D call. The V and J ends lost 4 bases and 2 bases respectively, with 7 bases between them. The CDR3 length is 13 residues. Per the germline V gene, CDR1 is KGHDR and CDR2 is SFDVKD. The CDR3 protein is CATSEAGNTEAFF. The CDR3 DNA sequence: TGTGCCACCAGTGAGGCGGGAAACACTGAAGCTTTCTTT.

This clonotype occurred a few times. The chain employs TRBV9 and TRBJ1-3, with D unclear. The germline V and J ends were trimmed by 0 bases and 3 bases, with 7 bases remaining between them. The length of the CDR3 is 14 residues. In germline, CDR1 is SGDLS, CDR2 YYNGEE. As DNA, the CDR3 is TGTGCCAGCAGCGTAGGGACGGGTGGAAACACCATATATTTT. This sequence encodes CASSVGTGGNTIYF.

This clonotype was detected a few times. The chain joins TRBV7-9 to TRBJ2-1; 7 bases are a match to TRBD1. With V trimmed by 8 bases and J by 4 bases, 5 bases remained unmatched. Germline V CDR1 and CDR2: SEHNR, FQNEAQ (reference sequence). The CDR3 has 13 amino acids. CDR3: CASRGQSYNEQFF. The CDR3 bases are TGTGCCAGCCGGGGACAGTCTTACAATGAGCAGTTCTTC.

This clonotype was seen only a few times. The chain recombines TRBV2 with TRBJ1-2; D remains ambiguous. V lost 3 bases and J lost 0, with 8 bases in between. In germline, CDR1 is SNHLY, CDR2 FYNNEI. This CDR3 is built from 14 residues. CDR3 sequence reads: CASSEDLANYGYTF. The CDR3 DNA is TGTGCCAGCAGTGAGGATTTAGCTAACTATGGCTACACCTTC.

This clonotype was seen repeatedly, ten times or more. The chain joins TRBV5-1 to TRBJ2-3; no definite D call. This CDR3 is built from 17 residues. CDR1 and CDR2 from the germline V gene are SGHRS and YFSETQ. V gave up 0 bases and J gave up 2 bases, with 16 bases separating them. As DNA, the CDR3 is TGCGCCAGCAGCTTGGAGGGATCGGTAACGCTCACAGATACGCAGTATTTT. It encodes CASSLEGSVTLTDTQYF.

The V gene is TRBV24-1, the J gene TRBJ2-1, with D perhaps matching TRBD2 (5 bases). There are 13 residues in the CDR3. V was cut by 4 bases and J by 8 bases, with 11 bases left in between. The germline V gene has CDR1 KGHDR and CDR2 SFDVKD. CDR3 in amino acids: CATSERERDEQFF. The CDR3 nucleotides read TGTGCCACCAGTGAGCGTGAGAGGGATGAGCAGTTCTTC.

This clonotype has a single count. The chain joins TRBV2 to TRBJ2-5, with D uncertain. The germline V and J ends were trimmed by 6 bases and 5 bases, with 10 bases remaining between them. CDR1 is SNHLY, CDR2 FYNNEI, per germline. This CDR3 spans 12 amino acids. This CDR3 is CASRIIGETQYF. In DNA, the CDR3 is TGTGCCAGCAGGATCATCGGTGAGACCCAGTACTTC.

The V and J genes are TRBV24-1 and TRBJ2-2; no definite D call. The germline gives CDR1 KGHDR, CDR2 SFDVKD. The V and J ends lost 5 bases and 5 bases respectively, with 11 bases between them. The CDR3 has 14 residues. CDR3 DNA sequence: TGTGCCACCAGTGGAATCCCAGGAACCGGGGAGCTGTTTTTT. Its translation is CATSGIPGTGELFF.

The rearrangement joins TRBV4-1 to TRBJ2-3; 10 bases are shared with TRBD2. Germline values: CDR1 MGHRA, CDR2 YSYEKL. J was trimmed by 5 bases and V by 5 bases; bases with no gene match: 13. This CDR3 region has 17 residues. In nucleotides, the CDR3 is TGCGCCAGCAGCGCCCATAGCGGGGGGCCTGAGGGAGATACGCAGTATTTT. Translation gives CASSAHSGGPEGDTQYF.

The rearrangement joins TRBV29-1 to TRBJ1-5; possible D gene TRBD1, 6 bases. CDR3 size: 15 residues. Germline-derived CDR1 and CDR2 are SQVTM and ANQGSEA. Trimming shortened V by 4 bases and J by 4 bases, and 17 bases separated the two germline ends. The CDR3 coding sequence is TGCAGCGTTGTGTTCTGGGGGCCGGAAAATCAGCCCCAGCATTTT. This codes for CSVVFWGPENQPQHF.